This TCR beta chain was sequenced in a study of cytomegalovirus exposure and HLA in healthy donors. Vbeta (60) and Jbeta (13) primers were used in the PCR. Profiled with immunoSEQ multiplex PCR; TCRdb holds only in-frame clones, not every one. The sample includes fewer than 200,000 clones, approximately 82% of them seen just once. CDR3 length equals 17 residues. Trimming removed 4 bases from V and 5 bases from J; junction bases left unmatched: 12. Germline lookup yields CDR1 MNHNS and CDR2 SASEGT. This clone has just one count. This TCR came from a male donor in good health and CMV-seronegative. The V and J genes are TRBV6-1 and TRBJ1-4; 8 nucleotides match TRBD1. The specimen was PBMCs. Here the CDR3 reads CASSGIFIGQGNEKLFF. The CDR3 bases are TGTGCCAGCAGTGGGATTTTCATAGGACAGGGAAATGAAAAACTGTTTTTT.